The rows below give T cell receptor beta chains drawn from one sample of a study of OX40 agonist ivuxolimab in advanced cancers. Clones were read by immunoSEQ multiplex PCR, and TCRdb kept only the in-frame ones, dropping some. The sample has approximately 90,000 clones, roughly 84% seen once. The sample consisted of CD4+ or CD8+ T cells sorted from blood, taken in a trial of the OX40 agonist ivuxolimab. Receptors were obtained from an adult with an advanced solid tumor such as melanoma, head and neck, liver or kidney cancer. CDR3s include the opening cysteine and the closing phenylalanine or tryptophan. The D gene is left open where the match is weak. Size is stated for part of the rows, as once, few or many counts, or as a class when the clone is expanded.

j_call d_call clone_size v_call cdr3_nt cdr3_aa
TRBJ1-1 . . TRBV6-6 TGTGCCAGCAGTTACTCCGTGAACACTGAAGCTTTCTTT CASSYSVNTEAFF
TRBJ2-7 . few TRBV14 TGTGCCAGCAGCCAAGAGCTGTCTCCGGGCTACTCCTACGAGCAGTACTTC CASSQELSPGYSYEQYF
TRBJ2-5 . . TRBV10-1 TGCGCCAGCAGTCGGTCTGAAGAGACCCAGTACTTC CASSRSEETQYF
TRBJ2-7 . . TRBV2 TGTGCCAGCAGCCCGGAAACCTACGAGCAGTACTTC CASSPETYEQYF
TRBJ2-1 . . TRBV10-1 TGCGCCAGCAGTGAGTCACTGGGAAACCTGTACAATGAGCAGTTCTTC CASSESLGNLYNEQFF
TRBJ1-6 . . TRBV9 TGTGCCAGCACGACGGAGAGGGATTCACCCCTCCACTTT CASTTERDSPLHF
TRBJ1-5 TRBD1 . TRBV5-3 TGTGCCCGAGGACAGGCTTATAGCAATCAGCCCCAGCATTTT CARGQAYSNQPQHF
TRBJ1-5 . . TRBV6-5 TGTGCCAGCAGTTACTCGGCGGACTTGATGGGCTGGCCCCAGCATTTT CASSYSADLMGWPQHF
TRBJ2-1 . . TRBV27 TGTGCCAGCATCAAAAAGACAGAGTTATTCAATGAGCAGTTCTTC CASIKKTELFNEQFF
TRBJ2-2 . . TRBV19 TGTGCCAGTAGTCGTGTCCGCGGGCGGACTCGTGGCGGGGAGCTGTTTTTT CASSRVRGRTRGGELFF
TRBJ2-7 TRBD1 . TRBV27 TGTGCCAGCAGTTTCTCGGGACAGGGGGCAGGTGAGCAGTACTTC CASSFSGQGAGEQYF
TRBJ1-6 TRBD1 . TRBV7-9 TGTGCCAGCAGCTCGGGACAGGGGAAAAATTCACCCCTCCACTTT CASSSGQGKNSPLHF
TRBJ1-4 . . TRBV27 TGTGCCAGCAGGACCCTGGGGAGCCCAAATGAAAAACTGTTTTTT CASRTLGSPNEKLFF
TRBJ2-3 . . TRBV18 TGTGCCAGCTCACCACGCGGAAAGGGGGAGTGGGCAGATACGCAGTATTTT CASSPRGKGEWADTQYF
TRBJ2-3 . . TRBV29-1 TGCAGCGTTAGGGGGGGGAGCACAGATACGCAGTATTTT CSVRGGSTDTQYF
TRBJ1-2 TRBD1 . TRBV30 TGTGCCTGGAGTACAGGGGGCAACTATGGCTACACCTTC CAWSTGGNYGYTF
TRBJ1-1 . . TRBV6-5 TGTGCCAGCAGTTACAACATGAACACTGAAGCTTTCTTT CASSYNMNTEAFF
TRBJ1-4 . . TRBV5-1 TGCGCCAGCAGCTTTAACCAAAGGGAAAAACTGTTTTTT CASSFNQREKLFF
TRBJ1-2 . . TRBV9 TGTGCCAGCAGCGTAGAGGCTGAGGGTGGCTACACCTTC CASSVEAEGGYTF
TRBJ1-1 . . TRBV5-4 TGTGCCAGCAGCCGAGCTCAGGGCTGGAACACTGAAGCTTTCTTT CASSRAQGWNTEAFF
TRBJ1-6 . . TRBV28 TGTGCCAGCAGTTTAGTACAGGCGCCAGGACCCCTCCACTTT CASSLVQAPGPLHF
TRBJ1-4 . once TRBV5-6 TGTGCCAGCAGCAAAGGACAGAGTGCAACTAATGAAAAACTGTTTTTT CASSKGQSATNEKLFF
TRBJ1-2 . . TRBV6-5 TGTGCCAGCACCCGTCAGACAGAAGAATATGGCTACACCTTC CASTRQTEEYGYTF
TRBJ2-5 TRBD2 once TRBV18 TGTGCCAGCTCACCGAAACTAGCGGGGGCGAGGGGGCAAGAGACCCAGTACTTC CASSPKLAGARGQETQYF
TRBJ2-1 . . TRBV6-1 TGTGCCAGCAGTGAAGCGCGGCATCCGGAGTTCTTC CASSEARHPEFF
TRBJ2-3 TRBD1 . TRBV5-1 TGCGCCAGCAGCTTGGGGACAGGGTTCACAGATACGCAGTATTTT CASSLGTGFTDTQYF
TRBJ2-3 TRBD2 . TRBV5-1 TGCGCCAGCAGCTTGGGTGGTAGCGGGGGAGCTATCACAGATACGCAGTATTTT CASSLGGSGGAITDTQYF
TRBJ1-1 . . TRBV5-6 TGTGCCAGCAGCTTGCTCGGGCAGGGGAACACTGAAGCTTTCTTT CASSLLGQGNTEAFF
TRBJ2-5 TRBD2 . TRBV7-2 TGTGCCAGCAGCTTAGCAGCGGGGCGCCAAGAGACCCAGTACTTC CASSLAAGRQETQYF
TRBJ2-1 . . TRBV6-6 TGTGCCAGCAGTTCTAGGGGGAACAATGAGCAGTTCTTC CASSSRGNNEQFF
TRBJ1-3 . few TRBV29-1 TGCAGCGTTGGGTGGTTAGGTTCTGGAAACACCATATATTTT CSVGWLGSGNTIYF
TRBJ2-3 TRBD2 once TRBV5-1 TGCGCCAGCAGCTCCGGGACTAGGGATAGTAGCACAGATACGCAGTATTTT CASSSGTRDSSTDTQYF
TRBJ1-3 . . TRBV10-3 TGTGCCACCGCGACCATGTCTGGAAACACCATATATTTT CATATMSGNTIYF
TRBJ2-5 TRBD2 . TRBV5-4 TGTGCCAGCAGCCAAGCGGGGGGGCTGCAAGAGACCCAGTACTTC CASSQAGGLQETQYF
TRBJ1-6 . . TRBV5-6 TGTGCCAGCAGCTTGGGAGGGAGGACTTCACCCCTCCACTTT CASSLGGRTSPLHF
TRBJ1-1 . . TRBV7-2 TGTGCCAGCAGCTTGAGGGGTACCCCAAAATTGAACACTGAAGCTTTCTTT CASSLRGTPKLNTEAFF
TRBJ2-1 TRBD1 few TRBV6-1 TGTGCCAGCAGTGAGGGGACAGGGACATACAATGAGCAGTTCTTC CASSEGTGTYNEQFF
TRBJ1-4 . . TRBV19 TGTGCCAGTAGTCTTCCGTCGGGGAGCAGAGCAACTAATGAAAAACTGTTTTTT CASSLPSGSRATNEKLFF
TRBJ2-2 . . TRBV2 TGTGCCAGCAGGCGAGACAGGAGCTCAGGTGGCGGGGAGCTGTTTTTT CASRRDRSSGGGELFF
TRBJ1-2 TRBD1 . TRBV2 TGTGCCAGCAGCGAGGGGACAGGGCTCTATGGCTACACCTTC CASSEGTGLYGYTF
TRBJ1-3 TRBD1 . TRBV5-4 TGTGCCAGCAGCTTGGAGTCAGGGGGGATTGGCTCTGGAAACACCATATATTTT CASSLESGGIGSGNTIYF
TRBJ1-4 TRBD1 . TRBV19 TGTGCCAGTAGTCCAACAGGGGTACTCAGTGAAAAACTGTTTTTT CASSPTGVLSEKLFF
TRBJ1-2 . . TRBV18 TGTGCCAGCTCACCAGCAGGGGAGTACTATGGCTACACCTTC CASSPAGEYYGYTF
TRBJ1-1 . . TRBV9 TGTGCCAGCAGCGTAGAGGCAGTGTGGCCTGAAGCTTTCTTT CASSVEAVWPEAFF
TRBJ2-3 TRBD2 . TRBV18 TGTGCCAGCTCACCACCGGGACTAGCGGTTCACACAGATACGCAGTATTTT CASSPPGLAVHTDTQYF
TRBJ2-3 TRBD2 few TRBV7-3 TGTGCCAGCAGCGACATAGCGGGACTAGCGGGTGTAGATACGCAGTATTTT CASSDIAGLAGVDTQYF
TRBJ1-3 . . TRBV11-3 TGTGCCAGCAGCTTGGAGGCTGGAAACACCATATATTTT CASSLEAGNTIYF
TRBJ2-7 TRBD2 once TRBV30 TGTGCCTGGAGTGCTGTGACTAGCGGGGGGGGCGAGCAGTACTTC CAWSAVTSGGGEQYF
TRBJ2-1 . . TRBV15 TGTGCCACCAGCAGAGAAGCTCAGGGTTACAATGAGCAGTTCTTC CATSREAQGYNEQFF
TRBJ2-3 . . TRBV15 TGTGCCACCAGCAGAGATAGGAGCTCAGATACGCAGTATTTT CATSRDRSSDTQYF
TRBJ2-1 . . TRBV5-1 TGCGCCAGCAGCTTGTTGGATGAGCAGTTCTTC CASSLLDEQFF
TRBJ2-5 . . TRBV5-1 TGCGCCAGCGAGAGAGGGGGGAACCAAGAGACCCAGTACTTC CASERGGNQETQYF
TRBJ2-3 . few TRBV13 TGTGCCAGCAGCTTAGCGGGAGATACGCAGTATTTT CASSLAGDTQYF
TRBJ2-1 . . TRBV4-3 TGCGCCAGCAGCCAAGAGAATGAGCAGTTCTTC CASSQENEQFF
TRBJ2-3 TRBD2 . TRBV11-3 TGTGCCAGCAGCTTAGCTAGCGGGGGCCTAAGCACAGATACGCAGTATTTT CASSLASGGLSTDTQYF
TRBJ1-6 . . TRBV6-1 TGTGCCAGCAGTGAAGGCTTACCCTATAATTCACCCCTCCACTTT CASSEGLPYNSPLHF
TRBJ1-2 . . TRBV9 TGTGCCAGCAGCGTAGGAATAGGCTTTAACTATGGCTACACCTTC CASSVGIGFNYGYTF
TRBJ2-3 . . TRBV7-9 TGTGCCAGCAGCGCGCAGGTGATCCGCACAGATACGCAGTATTTT CASSAQVIRTDTQYF
TRBJ2-2 . . TRBV7-6 TGTGCCAGCAGCTTGGGGCAGGGAGGGAACACCGGGGAGCTGTTTTTT CASSLGQGGNTGELFF